Sequencing of this T cell receptor beta chain was carried out in a study of cytomegalovirus exposure and HLA in healthy donors. Broader study findings: Most TCR sequences were seen very rarely across donors, but some public TCRs occurred in many.

This CDR3 has 15 residues. The V gene's germline CDR1 is MNHNY and CDR2 SVGAGI (reference sequence). V gave up 5 bases and J gave up 3 bases, with 16 bases separating them. This clone showed up just a few times. What it binds is not known. A multiplex PCR was run with 60 Vbeta primers and 13 Jbeta primers. Sequenced by immunoSEQ multiplex PCR; TCRdb stores in-frame clones only, minus some. The sample shows approximately 170,000 clones, over 70% of them seen only once. The sequence was collected from a woman aged 40 to 50 in good health and CMV-seropositive. This chain joins TRBV6-6 and TRBJ1-1; D not resolved. Sequenced sample: PBMCs. Written as DNA, the CDR3 is TGTGCCAGCAGTCTAGACTCCCGATGGGACACTGAAGCTTTCTTT. Its translation: CASSLDSRWDTEAFF.